The 17 T cell receptor beta chains below come from one sample, sequenced in a study of cytomegalovirus exposure and HLA in healthy donors. This PCR relied on a set of 60 Vbeta primers and 13 Jbeta primers. Repertoires were generated with immunoSEQ multiplex PCR, while TCRdb's copy carries only in-frame clones and drops some. The sample shows approximately 120,000 clones, roughly three quarters of them seen only once. Sequenced material: PBMCs. The receptors were gathered from a woman aged 50 to 60 in good health and CMV-seropositive.

This clone was picked up one time. The identical CDR3 is also encoded by other nucleotide sequences in the sample. The gene calls are TRBV5-1 and TRBJ2-7; TRBD1 agrees at 8 bases. Unmatched junction bases numbered 5, after V lost 4 bases and J lost 2 bases. The CDR3 extends over 14 amino acids. Germline V gene lookup returns CDR1 SGHRS and CDR2 YFSETQ. For the CDR3, the DNA is TGCGCCAGCAGCCCCGGACAGGGAGCCTACGAGCAGTACTTC. As protein: CASSPGQGAYEQYF.

This chain uses TRBV29-1 with TRBJ2-1; 7 bases align to TRBD1. The CDR3 length is 14 residues. The germline CDR1 and CDR2 sequences are SQVTM and ANQGSEA. V shed 5 bases and J 2 bases; nucleotides not matched to a gene: 6. The CDR3 DNA follows: TGCAGCGTTTCTCCGGGACAGACCTACAATGAGCAGTTCTTC. This sequence encodes CSVSPGQTYNEQFF.

V gene TRBV9 combines with J gene TRBJ2-3; tentative D call: TRBD2 (7 bases). Trimming cost V 0 bases and J 0 bases, with 14 bases left between them. CDR1 and CDR2 from the germline V gene are SGDLS and YYNGEE. There are 17 residues in the CDR3. CDR3 in DNA: TGTGCCAGCAGCGTAGAGGGGGGGGCGGGTAGCACAGATACGCAGTATTTT. Its translation: CASSVEGGAGSTDTQYF.

The V and J genes are TRBV6-1 and TRBJ2-3; D is unresolved. The CDR3 has 11 amino acids. V lost 6 bases and J 4 bases, leaving 5 bases between the germline ends. Germline-derived CDR1 and CDR2 are MNHNS and SASEGT. The CDR3 nucleotides read TGTGCCAGCAGCAACTCAGATACGCAGTATTTT. Protein sequence: CASSNSDTQYF.

The chain is built from TRBV4-3 and TRBJ1-6; no reliable D call. V lost 2 bases to trimming and J lost 0 bases, with 11 bases between them. Germline V gene lookup returns CDR1 LGHNA and CDR2 YSLEER. CDR3 length: 17 amino acids. This chain's CDR3 is CASSQSLGSSYNSPLHF. In nucleotides, the CDR3 is TGCGCCAGCAGCCAATCCCTGGGGAGCTCCTATAATTCACCCCTCCACTTT.

The chain uses TRBV9 and TRBJ2-5; a possible D gene is TRBD1 (7 bases). The CDR3 covers 15 residues. The V end was cut by 0 bases, the J end by 5 bases, with 14 bases between. Germline lookup yields CDR1 SGDLS and CDR2 YYNGEE. This CDR3 is CASSVVEGARETQYF. CDR3 coding DNA: TGTGCCAGCAGCGTAGTGGAGGGGGCGCGTGAGACCCAGTACTTC.

The CDR3 DNA is TGTGCCAGCTCACCAGGGGCGGTCGGGGAGCTGTTTTTT. Translated, it gives CASSPGAVGELFF. This chain connects TRBV18 to TRBJ2-2, with D perhaps matching TRBD1 (5 bases). V lost 2 bases and J lost 7, with 8 bases in between. The CDR3 totals 13 residues. CDR1 and CDR2 (germline): KGHSH, LQKENI.

The chain combines TRBV29-1 with TRBJ2-7; D perhaps matches TRBD1 (5 bases). Germline V gene data show CDR1 as SQVTM and CDR2 as ANQGSEA. Trimming stripped 4 bases from V and 0 bases from J, with 7 bases between. The length of the CDR3 is 12 residues. The CDR3 DNA is TGCAGCGTTGTGGACAACTCCTACGAGCAGTACTTC. This sequence encodes CSVVDNSYEQYF.

This chain joins TRBV7-3 and TRBJ2-3; possibly TRBD1 for D (5 bases). This CDR3 is built from 15 residues. Germline V gene lookup returns CDR1 SGHTA and CDR2 FQGTGA. The V end was cut by 3 bases, the J end by 0 bases, with 10 bases between. CDR3 DNA: TGTGCCAGCAGCTTTTGGGGCTACAGCACAGATACGCAGTATTTT. Protein product: CASSFWGYSTDTQYF. The entire variable domain, with the rest obtained from reference TRBV7-3 and TRBJ2-3, is as follows: GAGVSQTPSNKVTEKGKYVELRCDPISGHTALYWYRQSLGQGPEFLIYFQGTGAADDSGLPNDRFFAVRPEGSVSTLKIQRTERGDSAVYLCASSFWGYSTDTQYFGPGTRLTVL.

CDR3 amino acids: CASSVGRARGDSPLHF. DNA for the CDR3: TGTGCCAGCAGCGTTGGGAGGGCCAGGGGTGATTCACCCCTCCACTTT. This chain uses TRBV9 with TRBJ1-6; possibly TRBD1 for D (6 bases). The CDR3 covers 16 residues. Trimming took 2 bases from V and 8 from J, leaving 17 bases between them. Germline V gene lookup returns CDR1 SGDLS and CDR2 YYNGEE.

V gene TRBV29-1 combines with J gene TRBJ2-1; possibly TRBD1 for D (6 bases). The germline V gene encodes CDR1 SQVTM and CDR2 ANQGSEA. The germline V and J ends were trimmed by 5 bases and 4 bases, with 12 bases remaining between them. The CDR3 has 13 amino acids. CDR3 DNA sequence: TGCAGCGTTCTCGGACAGTCATACAATGAGCAGTTCTTC. Its translation is CSVLGQSYNEQFF.

The rearrangement links TRBV27 to TRBJ2-1, with 7 bases lining up with TRBD2. The J segment lost 7 bases and the V segment lost 3 bases, leaving 6 bases of the junction unmatched. Looked up from germline, CDR1 is MNHEY and CDR2 is SMNVEV (reference sequence). CDR3 length equals 14 residues. CDR3 nucleotide sequence: TGTGCCAGCAGTTTTAGCGGGTTCGGGAATGAGCAGTTCTTC. This gives the protein CASSFSGFGNEQFF.

There are a few counts of this clone. The chain carries TRBV2 and TRBJ1-2, with 8 nucleotides matching TRBD1. Germline V gives CDR1 SNHLY, CDR2 FYNNEI. After removal of 6 bases from V and 2 bases from J, the junction contained 8 bases not matched to a gene. This CDR3 contains 15 residues. CDR3 bases: TGTGCCAGCAGGGACTTGGACAGGGCGAACTATGGCTACACCTTC. It codes for CASRDLDRANYGYTF.

This clone was observed a handful of times. The chain uses TRBV19 and TRBJ2-1; 7 positions match TRBD2. V shed 5 bases, J shed 6 bases, and the junction held 7 bases outside the gene matches. From germline, CDR1 is LNHDA and CDR2 SQIVND (reference sequence). The CDR3 has 14 residues. This CDR3 reads CASSVPGGVNEQFF. The CDR3 DNA sequence: TGTGCCAGTAGTGTTCCTGGGGGGGTCAATGAGCAGTTCTTC.

This clone occurred once. The V and J genes are TRBV2 and TRBJ1-4, with a weak D call TRBD1 (5 bases). The CDR3 consists of 17 residues. CDR1 is SNHLY and CDR2 is FYNNEI in the germline V gene. Trimming cost V 5 bases and J 0 bases, with 16 bases left between them. The CDR3: CASSLDSVLATNEKLFF. Written as DNA, the CDR3 is TGTGCCAGCAGTCTAGACAGCGTACTCGCAACTAATGAAAAACTGTTTTTT. Looking up the rest from reference TRBV2 and TRBJ1-4 gives the full variable domain: EPEVTQTPSHQVTQMGQEVILRCVPISNHLYFYWYRQILGQKVEFLVSFYNNEISEKSEIFDDQFSVERPDGSNFTLKIRSTKLEDSAMYFCASSLDSVLATNEKLFFGSGTQLSVL.

The rearrangement uses TRBV13 and TRBJ2-1; TRBD2 might be the D (5 bases). The CDR3 is 12 amino acids. V was shortened by 0 bases and J by 10 bases, with 7 bases between the two germline ends. Germline V lookup: CDR1 PRHDT, CDR2 FYEKMQ (reference sequence). CDR3 residues: CASSLGRGEQFF. CDR3 DNA: TGTGCCAGCAGCTTAGGCCGCGGGGAGCAGTTCTTC.

About this clone itself: The junction does not match germline at one end; this may be a read error. V and J are TRBV7-9 and TRBJ2-4, with 11 bases lining up with TRBD2. This CDR3 is built from 15 residues. Germline lookup yields CDR1 SEHNR and CDR2 FQNEAQ (reference sequence). CDR3 loop: CASSPTSGGVNSQYF. CDR3 bases: TGTGCCAGCAGCCCCACTAGCGGGGGTGTGAACAGTCAGTACTTC. The whole variable domain, remainder taken from reference TRBV7-9 and TRBJ2-4, is DTGVSQNPRHKITKRGQNVTFRCDPISEHNRLYWYRQTLGQGPEFLTYFQNEAQLEKSRLLSDRFSAERPKGSFSTLEIQRTEQGDSAMYLCASSPTSGGVNSQYFGAGTRLSVL.